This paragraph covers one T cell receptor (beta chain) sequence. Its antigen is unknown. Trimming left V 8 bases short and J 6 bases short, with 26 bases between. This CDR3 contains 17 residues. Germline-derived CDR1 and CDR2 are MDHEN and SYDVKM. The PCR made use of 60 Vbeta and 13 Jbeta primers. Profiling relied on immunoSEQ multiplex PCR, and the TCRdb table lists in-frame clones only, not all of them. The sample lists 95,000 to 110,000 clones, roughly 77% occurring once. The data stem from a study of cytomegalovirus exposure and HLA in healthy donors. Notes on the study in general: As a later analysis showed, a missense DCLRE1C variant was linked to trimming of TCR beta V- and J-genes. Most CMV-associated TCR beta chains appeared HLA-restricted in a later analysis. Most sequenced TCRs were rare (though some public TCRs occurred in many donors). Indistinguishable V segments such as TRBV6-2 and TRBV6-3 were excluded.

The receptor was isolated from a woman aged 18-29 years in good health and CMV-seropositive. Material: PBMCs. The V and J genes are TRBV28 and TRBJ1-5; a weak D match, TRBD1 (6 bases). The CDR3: CASRQPGDYEQGQPQHF. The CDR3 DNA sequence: TGTGCCAGCCGTCAGCCAGGGGATTATGAGCAGGGTCAGCCCCAGCATTTT.